The 19 T cell receptor beta chains below were found in one sample sequenced in a study of blood T cell repertoires in COVID-19. Sequencing used immunoSEQ multiplex PCR; TCRdb keeps in-frame clones, though not all of them. The repertoire has 100,000 or so clones, roughly 80% of them found once; the top ten carry around 4.5%. The specimen sequenced was peripheral blood. These receptors all come from a human donor in a cohort sampled during active COVID-19.

This chain uses TRBV4-3 with TRBJ2-1; D might be TRBD1 (6 bases). CDR1 and CDR2 from the germline V gene are LGHNA and YSLEER. V dropped 0 bases and J dropped 3 bases, with 12 bases sitting between them. CDR3 size: 16 residues. Written as DNA, the CDR3 is TGCGCCAGCAGCCAAGATCTCTGGGGGCTCTACAATGAGCAGTTCTTC. Encoded protein: CASSQDLWGLYNEQFF.

Points on this clone: One end of the junction does not line up with germline, which may come from a read error. The chain employs TRBV28 and TRBJ1-5, with D perhaps TRBD1 (5 bases). CDR3 length equals 15 residues. The germline gives CDR1 MDHEN, CDR2 SYDVKM. CDR3 sequence (DNA): TGTGCCAGCAGTTTCCGGTTCAGGGATAATCTGCCCCAGCATTTT. This gives the protein CASSFRFRDNLPQHF.

V usage is TRBV7-2 and J usage is TRBJ1-6; 7 nucleotides agree with TRBD1. CDR1 and CDR2 from the germline V gene are SGHTA and FQGNSA. Unmatched junction bases numbered 9, after V lost 4 bases and J lost 9 bases. The CDR3 consists of 15 residues. DNA of the CDR3: TGTGCCAGCAGCTCGCCGACAGGGAACTTTTCACCCCTCCACTTT. This translates into CASSSPTGNFSPLHF. Full variable domain (outside the CDR3, taken from reference TRBV7-2 and TRBJ1-6): GAGVSQSPSNKVTEKGKDVELRCDPISGHTALYWYRQSLGQGLEFLIYFQGNSAPDKSGLPSDRFSAERTGGSVSTLTIQRTQQEDSAVYLCASSSPTGNFSPLHFGNGTRLTVT.

The chain recombines TRBV5-4 with TRBJ2-1; perhaps TRBD1 as D (5 bases). The CDR3 has 15 amino acids. Per the germline V gene, CDR1 is SGHNT and CDR2 is YYREEE (reference sequence). Trimming pared 6 bases from V and 6 bases from J, leaving 19 bases between. CDR3 nucleotide sequence: TGTGCCAGCACCTACACGGCAGGGATTGTCAATGAGCAGTTCTTC. Its translation: CASTYTAGIVNEQFF.

The CDR3: CASSPTGGLGTGELFF. CDR3 DNA sequence: TGTGCCAGCAGTCCTACAGGGGGCTTAGGGACCGGGGAGCTGTTTTTT. The gene calls are TRBV2 and TRBJ2-2; 9 nucleotides agree with TRBD1. Germline assignment: CDR1 SNHLY and CDR2 FYNNEI. The CDR3 runs 16 residues. V lost 5 bases and J lost 5; bases outside the gene matches: 9. Filled out from reference TRBV2 and TRBJ2-2, the complete variable domain reads EPEVTQTPSHQVTQMGQEVILRCVPISNHLYFYWYRQILGQKVEFLVSFYNNEISEKSEIFDDQFSVERPDGSNFTLKIRSTKLEDSAMYFCASSPTGGLGTGELFFGEGSRLTVL.

V and J are TRBV5-1 and TRBJ1-3, with D maybe TRBD1 (5 bases). V shed 4 bases and J shed 3 bases, with 11 bases lying between them. CDR3 length: 14 residues. Germline V lookup: CDR1 SGHRS, CDR2 YFSETQ. The DNA for the CDR3 is TGCGCCAGCAGCAGCGGGGACGGTGGAAACACCATATATTTT. It codes for CASSSGDGGNTIYF.

The V and J genes are TRBV5-1 and TRBJ1-2, with D hard to call. CDR1 SGHRS and CDR2 YFSETQ come from the germline V gene. The CDR3 has 16 residues. Between the trimmed V and J ends, which lost 4 bases and 1 base, there was a span of 17 bases. DNA of the CDR3: TGCGCCAGCAGCCCCGGGTTTTCAGACGGTAACTATGGCTACACCTTC. This gives the protein CASSPGFSDGNYGYTF.

A single count supports this clone. Here the CDR3 reads CAWSLTGSYGGYTF. CDR3 nucleotide sequence: TGTGCCTGGAGTCTGACAGGTTCCTATGGGGGCTACACCTTC. The rearrangement uses TRBV30 and TRBJ1-2; TRBD1 is a possible D gene (6 bases). CDR3 length: 14 amino acids. The V gene's germline CDR1 is GTSNPN and CDR2 SVGIG (reference sequence). V dropped 2 bases and J dropped 8 bases, with 18 bases sitting between them.

CDR3 DNA sequence: TGTGCCAGTAGTATAACCGGGGCAGACGGGGGTGAAAAACTGTTTTTT. Translated, it gives CASSITGADGGEKLFF. The chain links TRBV19 to TRBJ1-4, with D perhaps matching TRBD1 (5 bases). Per germline, CDR1 LNHDA and CDR2 SQIVND (reference sequence). V was clipped by 2 bases and J by 7 bases, with 17 bases between them. The CDR3 length is 16 residues.

The V call is TRBV7-9, the J call TRBJ1-1; D ambiguous. The CDR3 runs to 15 residues. Between the trimmed V and J ends, which lost 3 bases and 1 base, there was a span of 12 bases. Germline values: CDR1 SEHNR, CDR2 FQNEAQ (reference sequence). For the CDR3, the DNA is TGTGCCAGCAGCTTCGGTAACACGGGGAACACTGAAGCTTTCTTT. Translation: CASSFGNTGNTEAFF.

The rearrangement links TRBV4-1 to TRBJ2-1, with D maybe TRBD1 (5 bases). Germline CDR1 is MGHRA and CDR2 is YSYEKL. The CDR3 covers 13 residues. V shed 4 bases and J shed 6 bases, with 10 bases lying between them. For the CDR3, the DNA is TGCGCCAGCAGCCTATTAGGGGTCAATGAGCAGTTCTTC. Its translation is CASSLLGVNEQFF.

In its sample, this clone was seen once. The genes are TRBV2 and TRBJ1-2; unclear D gene. Germline values: CDR1 SNHLY, CDR2 FYNNEI. CDR3 size: 14 residues. The ends were cut back, 4 bases at V and 4 bases at J, with 13 bases in the middle. This chain's CDR3 is CASSAEFLGYGYTF. The CDR3 nucleotides read TGTGCCAGCAGTGCAGAATTTCTAGGCTATGGCTACACCTTC.

The chain has TRBV2 and TRBJ2-7, with a possible D match to TRBD2 (5 bases). V lost 2 bases to trimming and J lost 2 bases, with 13 bases between them. CDR1 is SNHLY and CDR2 is FYNNEI in the germline V gene. This CDR3 is 15 amino acids long. The CDR3: CASSESSGSPYEQYF. For the CDR3, the DNA is TGTGCCAGCAGTGAATCCTCGGGATCCCCCTACGAGCAGTACTTC.

The chain has TRBV12-3 or TRBV12-4 and TRBJ2-7; D possibly corresponds to TRBD1 (6 bases). Trimming removed 5 bases from V and 3 bases from J, with 11 bases in between. This CDR3 spans 13 amino acids. For the CDR3, the DNA is TGTGCCAGCAGTAGGGACACCTTCTACGAGCAGTACTTC. The encoded protein is CASSRDTFYEQYF.

This clone was picked up one time. The rearrangement links TRBV5-1 to TRBJ2-5; tentatively, D is TRBD2 (6 bases). Looked up from germline, CDR1 is SGHRS and CDR2 is YFSETQ. The CDR3 length is 15 residues. Trimming cost V 4 bases and J 5 bases, with 18 bases left between them. The CDR3 sequence: CASSPGLGPGETQYF. The CDR3 DNA sequence: TGCGCCAGCAGCCCGGGACTGGGGCCGGGGGAGACCCAGTACTTC.

The chain recombines TRBV7-7 with TRBJ2-5, with TRBD2 matching 8 bases. CDR1 SSHAT and CDR2 FNYEAQ come from the germline V gene (reference sequence). CDR3 size: 15 residues. V lost 2 bases and J lost 7; bases outside the gene matches: 9. The CDR3 DNA reads TGTGCCAGCAGCTTAAGCGGGGGTGTTGGTGGGACCCAGTACTTC. Translation: CASSLSGGVGGTQYF.

The chain links TRBV2 to TRBJ1-6; 11 bases line up with TRBD1. The CDR3 spans 16 residues. J gave up 8 bases and V 5 bases, and 8 bases lay outside the gene matches. Germline CDR1 is SNHLY and CDR2 is FYNNEI. This chain's CDR3 is CASSTGTGGIYSPLHF. CDR3 DNA sequence: TGTGCCAGCAGTACAGGGACAGGGGGGATTTATTCACCCCTCCACTTT. The whole variable domain, filled in from reference TRBV2 and TRBJ1-6, reads EPEVTQTPSHQVTQMGQEVILRCVPISNHLYFYWYRQILGQKVEFLVSFYNNEISEKSEIFDDQFSVERPDGSNFTLKIRSTKLEDSAMYFCASSTGTGGIYSPLHFGNGTRLTVT.

This rearrangement joins TRBV4-1 to TRBJ1-3; D may be TRBD1 (5 bases). Germline assignment: CDR1 MGHRA and CDR2 YSYEKL. V was pared by 1 base and J by 4 bases, with 14 bases between. CDR3 length: 16 residues. This chain's CDR3 is CASSQVSAGWGNTIYF. CDR3 in DNA: TGCGCCAGCAGCCAAGTCTCAGCAGGGTGGGGAAACACCATATATTTT.

The chain uses TRBV4-3 and TRBJ1-2, with 8 bases lining up with TRBD1. Germline trimming cut 4 bases from V and 1 base from J; bases unmatched to any gene: 2. The CDR3 totals 14 residues. Looked up from germline, CDR1 is LGHNA and CDR2 is YSLEER. CDR3 nucleotide sequence: TGCGCCAGCAGCCGGGACAGGCTTAACTATGGCTACACCTTC. This sequence encodes CASSRDRLNYGYTF.